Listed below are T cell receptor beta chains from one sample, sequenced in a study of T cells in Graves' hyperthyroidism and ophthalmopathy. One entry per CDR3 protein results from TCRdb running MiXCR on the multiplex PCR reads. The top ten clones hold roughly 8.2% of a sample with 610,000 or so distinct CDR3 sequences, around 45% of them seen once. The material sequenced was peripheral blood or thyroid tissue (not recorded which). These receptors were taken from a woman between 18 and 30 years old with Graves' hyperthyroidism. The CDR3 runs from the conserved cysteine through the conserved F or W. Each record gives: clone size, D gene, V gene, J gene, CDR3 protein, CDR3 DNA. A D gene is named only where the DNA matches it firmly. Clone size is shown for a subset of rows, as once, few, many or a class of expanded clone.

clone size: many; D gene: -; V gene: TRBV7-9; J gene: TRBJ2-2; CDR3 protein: CASSFHRDIDANTGELFF; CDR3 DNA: TGTGCCAGCAGCTTCCACCGGGACATAGACGCGAACACCGGGGAGCTGTTTTTT
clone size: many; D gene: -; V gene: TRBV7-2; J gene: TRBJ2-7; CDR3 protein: CASSPPFYEQYF; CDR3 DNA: TGTGCCAGCAGCCCGCCTTTCTACGAGCAGTACTTC
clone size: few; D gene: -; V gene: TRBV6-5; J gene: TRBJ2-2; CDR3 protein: CASRKNRNTGELFF; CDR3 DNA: TGTGCCAGCAGAAAAAACAGGAACACCGGGGAGCTGTTTTTT
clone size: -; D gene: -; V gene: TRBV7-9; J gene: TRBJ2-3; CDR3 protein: CASRHRVKTDTQYF; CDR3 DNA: TGTGCCAGCAGGCACAGGGTTAAGACAGATACGCAGTATTTT
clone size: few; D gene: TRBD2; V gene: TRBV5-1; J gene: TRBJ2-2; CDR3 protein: CASSWDKNSPGLAGLGELFF; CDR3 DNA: TGCGCCAGCAGCTGGGACAAGAATTCTCCGGGACTAGCGGGACTCGGGGAGCTGTTTTTT
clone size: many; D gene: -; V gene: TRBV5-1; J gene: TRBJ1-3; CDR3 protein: CASTAGRLGNTIYF; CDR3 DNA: TGCGCCAGCACCGCCGGGCGTCTTGGAAACACCATATATTTT
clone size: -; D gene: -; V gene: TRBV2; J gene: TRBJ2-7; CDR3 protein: CASTSSYEQYF; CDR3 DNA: TGTGCCAGTACTAGCAGCTACGAGCAGTACTTC
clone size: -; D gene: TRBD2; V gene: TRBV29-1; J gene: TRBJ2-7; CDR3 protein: CSPTSGSGNYEQYF; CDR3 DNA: TGCAGCCCGACTAGCGGGAGTGGGAACTACGAGCAGTACTTC
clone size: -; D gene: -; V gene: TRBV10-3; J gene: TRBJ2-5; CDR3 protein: CAISDEYNQETQYF; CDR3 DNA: TGTGCCATCAGTGACGAATATAACCAAGAGACCCAGTACTTC
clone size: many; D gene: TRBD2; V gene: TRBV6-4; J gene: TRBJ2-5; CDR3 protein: CASYFGASGKETQYF; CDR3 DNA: TGTGCCAGCTACTTTGGGGCTAGCGGGAAAGAGACCCAGTACTTC
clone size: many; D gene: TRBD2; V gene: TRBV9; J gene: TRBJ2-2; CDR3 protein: CASSARGSGVTGELFF; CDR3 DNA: TGTGCCAGCAGCGCCCGAGGTAGCGGGGTCACCGGAGAGCTGTTTTTT
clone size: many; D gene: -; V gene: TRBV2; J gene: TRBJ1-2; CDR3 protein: CASKPGPERSYTF; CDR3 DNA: TGTGCCAGCAAGCCCGGGCCAGAAAGAAGCTACACCTTC
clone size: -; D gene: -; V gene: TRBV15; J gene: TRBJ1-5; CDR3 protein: CATSRDPRDPKEKGGNQPQHF; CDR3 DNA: TGTGCCACCAGCAGGGATCCTAGGGACCCCAAGGAGAAGGGAGGCAATCAGCCCCAGCATTTT
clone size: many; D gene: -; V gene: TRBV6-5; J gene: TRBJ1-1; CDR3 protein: CASSKDGWATEAFF; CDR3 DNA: TGTGCCAGCAGCAAAGACGGATGGGCAACTGAAGCTTTCTTT
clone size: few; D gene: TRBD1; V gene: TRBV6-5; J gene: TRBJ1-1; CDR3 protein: CASSKLDRVNTEAFF; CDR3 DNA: TGTGCCAGCAGTAAACTCGACAGGGTCAACACTGAAGCTTTCTTT
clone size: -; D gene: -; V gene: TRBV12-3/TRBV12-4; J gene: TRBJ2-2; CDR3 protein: CASNIVRTLGTGELFF; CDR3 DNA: TGTGCCAGCAACATAGTCCGGACGCTCGGCACCGGGGAGCTGTTTTTT
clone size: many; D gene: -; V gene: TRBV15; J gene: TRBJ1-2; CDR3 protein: CATSETVSYGYTF; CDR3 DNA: TGTGCCACCAGCGAGACGGTTTCCTATGGCTACACCTTC
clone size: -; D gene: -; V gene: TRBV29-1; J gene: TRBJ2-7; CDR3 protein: CSSQDHRGPYEQYF; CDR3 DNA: TGCAGCAGCCAAGATCACCGGGGTCCCTACGAGCAGTACTTC
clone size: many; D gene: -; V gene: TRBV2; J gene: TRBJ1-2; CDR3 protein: CASRTDSYGYTF; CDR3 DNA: TGTGCCAGCAGGACAGACAGCTATGGCTACACCTTC
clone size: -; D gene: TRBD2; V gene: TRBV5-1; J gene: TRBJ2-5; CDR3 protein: CASTVGLARETQYF; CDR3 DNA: TGCGCCAGCACCGTCGGACTAGCGAGAGAGACCCAGTACTTC
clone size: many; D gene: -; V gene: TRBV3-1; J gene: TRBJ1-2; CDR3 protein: CASSQPRPGLPSYGYTF; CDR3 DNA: TGTGCCAGCAGCCAACCTCGACCGGGGCTGCCGAGTTATGGCTACACCTTC
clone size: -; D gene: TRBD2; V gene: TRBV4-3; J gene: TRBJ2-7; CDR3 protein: CASSPYGTIYEQYF; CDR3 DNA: TGCGCCAGCAGCCCCTACGGGACTATCTACGAGCAGTACTTC
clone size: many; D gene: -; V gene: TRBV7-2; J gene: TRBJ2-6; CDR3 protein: CASSFGVLSGANVLTF; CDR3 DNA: TGTGCCAGCAGCTTCGGGGTCCTCTCTGGGGCCAACGTCCTGACTTTC
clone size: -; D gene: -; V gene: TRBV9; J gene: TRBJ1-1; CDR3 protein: CASSVGSQGTEAFF; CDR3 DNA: TGTGCCAGCAGCGTAGGGTCCCAGGGCACTGAAGCTTTCTTT
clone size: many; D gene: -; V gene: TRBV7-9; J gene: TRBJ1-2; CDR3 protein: CASSPESTVESNYGYTF; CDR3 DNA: TGTGCCAGCAGCCCGGAAAGCACAGTAGAATCTAACTATGGCTACACCTTC
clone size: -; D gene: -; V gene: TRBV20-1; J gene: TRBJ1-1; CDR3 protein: CSARTTSGSLEAFF; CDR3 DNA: TGCAGTGCTAGGACGACTAGCGGGAGTCTCGAAGCTTTCTTT
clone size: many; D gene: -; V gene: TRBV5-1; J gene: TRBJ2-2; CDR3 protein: CASFLLGNTGELFF; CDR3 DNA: TGCGCCAGCTTCTTATTAGGGAACACCGGGGAGCTGTTTTTT
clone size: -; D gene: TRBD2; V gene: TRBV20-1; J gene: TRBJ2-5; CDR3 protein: CSAPGLAGGPETQYF; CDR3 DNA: TGCAGTGCTCCGGGACTAGCGGGAGGGCCAGAGACCCAGTACTTC
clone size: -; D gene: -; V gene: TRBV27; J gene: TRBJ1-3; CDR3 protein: CASSLSGQGFGNTIYF; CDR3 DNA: TGTGCCAGCAGTTTATCTGGGCAGGGGTTTGGAAACACCATATATTTT
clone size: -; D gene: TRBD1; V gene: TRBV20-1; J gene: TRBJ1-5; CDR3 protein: CSASWTGILPQHF; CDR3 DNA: TGCAGTGCTAGCTGGACAGGGATCCTGCCCCAGCATTTT
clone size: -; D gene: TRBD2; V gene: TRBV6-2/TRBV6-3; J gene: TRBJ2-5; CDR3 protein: CASRVTGGGTQYF; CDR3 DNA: TGTGCCAGCAGAGTAACCGGGGGGGGGACCCAGTACTTC
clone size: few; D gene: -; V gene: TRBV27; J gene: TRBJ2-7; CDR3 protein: CASRPSTSTSEQYF; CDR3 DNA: TGTGCCAGCCGGCCCTCGACTAGTACTTCCGAGCAGTACTTC
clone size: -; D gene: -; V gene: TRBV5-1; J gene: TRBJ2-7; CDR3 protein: CASSLNDNYEQCF; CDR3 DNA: TGCGCCAGCAGCTTGAACGACAACTACGAGCAGTGCTTC
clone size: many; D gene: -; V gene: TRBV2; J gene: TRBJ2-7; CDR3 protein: CASTWWQSPYEQYF; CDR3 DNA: TGTGCCAGCACGTGGTGGCAGAGCCCCTACGAGCAGTACTTC
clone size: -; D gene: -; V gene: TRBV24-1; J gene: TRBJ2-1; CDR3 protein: CATSDLGVEQFF; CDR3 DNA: TGTGCCACCAGTGATTTGGGGGTGGAGCAGTTCTTC
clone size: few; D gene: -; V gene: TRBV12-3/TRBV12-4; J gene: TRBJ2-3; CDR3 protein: CASTTWGSDTQYF; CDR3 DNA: TGTGCCAGCACCACGTGGGGGTCAGATACGCAGTATTTT
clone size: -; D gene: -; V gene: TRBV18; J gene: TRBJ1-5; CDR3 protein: CASSTKEWTQHF; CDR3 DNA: TGTGCCAGCTCTACCAAAGAGTGGACCCAGCATTTT
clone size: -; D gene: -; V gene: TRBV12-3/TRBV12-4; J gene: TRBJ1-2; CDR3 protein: CASRPPGVGNYGYTF; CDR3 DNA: TGTGCCAGCAGGCCCCCTGGGGTGGGTAACTATGGCTACACCTTC
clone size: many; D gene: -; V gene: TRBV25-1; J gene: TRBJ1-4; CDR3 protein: CASSELLTNEKLFF; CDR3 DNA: TGTGCCAGCAGTGAGCTATTAACTAATGAAAAACTGTTTTTT
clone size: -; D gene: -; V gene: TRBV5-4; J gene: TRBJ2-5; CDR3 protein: CASSQDSGAGYQETQYF; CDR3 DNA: TGTGCCAGCAGCCAAGATAGTGGAGCGGGCTACCAAGAGACCCAGTACTTC
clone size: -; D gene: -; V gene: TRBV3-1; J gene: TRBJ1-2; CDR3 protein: CASSPGKLYDIWYGYTF; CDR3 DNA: TGTGCCAGCAGCCCAGGGAAACTATACGATATATGGTATGGCTACACCTTC
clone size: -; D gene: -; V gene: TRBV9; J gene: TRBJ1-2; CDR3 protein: CASSVGRGRGLDGYTF; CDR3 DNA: TGTGCCAGCAGCGTAGGCCGGGGCAGGGGTCTGGATGGCTACACCTTC
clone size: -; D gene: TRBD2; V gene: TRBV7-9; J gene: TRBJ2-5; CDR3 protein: CASSRSGTETQYF; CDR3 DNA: TGTGCCAGCAGCCGCAGCGGGACCGAGACCCAGTACTTC
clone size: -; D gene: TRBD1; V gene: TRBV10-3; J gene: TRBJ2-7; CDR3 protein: CAITRDRSYEQYF; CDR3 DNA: TGTGCCATTACCCGGGACAGGTCCTACGAGCAGTACTTC